The 25 T cell receptor beta chains given below trace back to one sample, sequenced in a study of Ad26.COV2.S vaccination and SARS-CoV-2 variants. The assay was immunoSEQ multiplex PCR, and TCRdb's table has in-frame clones only and misses some. The data show about 680,000 clones, 89% seen once. The treatment denotes: approximately 18 received Ad26.COV2.S at low or high dose, single or two shots; about 5 received placebo; per-sample allocation not given. On day 63 after the first injection, vaccine and placebo recipients gave samples. Sequenced here: peripheral blood, sampled in a trial of Ad26.COV2.S vaccine versus placebo. The source of these receptors is a person aged 18 to 65 who received the Ad26.COV2.S COVID-19 vaccine or a placebo.

The chain recombines TRBV6-5 with TRBJ2-7; 10 nucleotides agree with TRBD1. Losses at the gene ends were 0 bases for V and 5 bases for J; bases not matched to a gene: 4. The germline gives CDR1 MNHEY, CDR2 SVGAGI. The CDR3 sequence is 15 residues long. CDR3 residues: CASSYSGQGFHEQYF. The CDR3, as DNA: TGTGCCAGCAGTTACTCGGGACAGGGGTTCCACGAGCAGTACTTC.

This clone was counted a few times. Other DNA sequences of this sample code for an identical CDR3. This chain joins TRBV12-3 or TRBV12-4 and TRBJ1-1, with 8 bases identical to TRBD1. Losses at the gene ends were 6 bases for V and 4 bases for J; bases not matched to a gene: 4. The CDR3 has 13 amino acids. CDR3 sequence (DNA): TGTGCCAGCAGCTTTGACAGGGGCACTGAAGCTTTCTTT. Protein: CASSFDRGTEAFF.

This chain uses TRBV7-2 with TRBJ2-7; no clear D gene. V dropped 5 bases and J dropped 2 bases, with 19 bases sitting between them. The length of the CDR3 is 16 residues. Germline V gene data show CDR1 as SGHTA and CDR2 as FQGNSA. CDR3 loop: CASSHSEPANPYEQYF. CDR3 DNA: TGTGCCAGCAGCCATTCGGAGCCCGCCAACCCCTACGAGCAGTACTTC.

The rearrangement joins TRBV2 to TRBJ1-5; TRBD1 agrees at 10 bases. CDR1 is SNHLY and CDR2 is FYNNEI in the germline V gene. V gave up 8 bases and J gave up 5 bases; unmatched junction bases: 3. CDR3 length: 13 residues. The CDR3 here is CASDRGRDQPQHF. As DNA, the CDR3 is TGTGCCAGCGACAGGGGGCGGGATCAGCCCCAGCATTTT.

This rearrangement joins TRBV7-8 to TRBJ2-7, with D maybe TRBD1 (5 bases). CDR3 length equals 15 residues. Germline lookup yields CDR1 SGHVS and CDR2 FQNEAQ. Trimming cost V 2 bases and J 0 bases, with 11 bases left between them. CDR3 nucleotides: TGTGCCAGCAGCTTATATCAGGGCAGCTCCTACGAGCAGTACTTC. Its protein is CASSLYQGSSYEQYF.

This chain connects TRBV21-1 to TRBJ1-1. TRBV21-1 is listed as a pseudogene. This CDR3 has 12 residues. The CDR3 here is CASSKVNTEAFF. CDR3 sequence (DNA): TGTGCCAGCAGCAAAGTGAACACTGAAGCTTTCTTT.

The chain carries TRBV27 and TRBJ2-2, with 8 bases matching TRBD2. The CDR3 consists of 18 residues. Germline CDR1 reads MNHEY; CDR2 reads SMNVEV (reference sequence). V gave up 4 bases and J gave up 1 base; unmatched junction bases: 11. For the CDR3, the DNA is TGTGCCAGCAGTTCGGCCGGGGGGCGGGAGGTGAACACCGGGGAGCTGTTTTTT. Protein: CASSSAGGREVNTGELFF.

This chain connects TRBV2 to TRBJ1-2; no clear D. This CDR3 region has 12 residues. V lost 8 bases and J 4 bases, leaving 11 bases between the germline ends. Germline assignment: CDR1 SNHLY and CDR2 FYNNEI. The CDR3 coding sequence is TGTGCCAGCCAGGAGGCCAGCTATGGCTACACCTTC. This sequence encodes CASQEASYGYTF.

The chain joins TRBV6-6 to TRBJ2-1; unclear D gene. The germline V gene encodes CDR1 MNHNY and CDR2 SVGAGI (reference sequence). The germline V and J ends were trimmed by 2 bases and 6 bases, with 8 bases remaining between them. CDR3 length: 13 residues. The DNA for the CDR3 is TGTGCCAGCAGTTACGAACGGGTCAATGAGCAGTTCTTC. It encodes CASSYERVNEQFF.

This clone appeared once. CDR3 loop: CACKVRGPSEKLFF. CDR3 nucleotides: TGTGCCTGTAAGGTGAGAGGGCCTAGCGAAAAACTGTTTTTT. V gene TRBV30 combines with J gene TRBJ1-4, with unresolved D. Germline CDR1 is GTSNPN and CDR2 is SVGIG (reference sequence). The V gene lost 6 bases and the J gene lost 8 bases, with 19 bases spanning the gap. This CDR3 has 14 amino acids.

The chain links TRBV5-4 to TRBJ2-2, with D unresolved. The CDR3 consists of 15 residues. V was pared by 0 bases and J by 2 bases, with 8 bases between. The germline V gene encodes CDR1 SGHNT and CDR2 YYREEE (reference sequence). CDR3 residues: CASSLDGPNTGELFF. The DNA for the CDR3 is TGTGCCAGCAGCTTGGACGGACCTAACACCGGGGAGCTGTTTTTT.

The CDR3 DNA sequence: TGTGCCAGCAGCTCGACCCTCACAGATACGCAGTATTTT. Translation gives CASSSTLTDTQYF. The chain couples TRBV7-9 to TRBJ2-3; D uncertain. CDR1 and CDR2 (germline): SEHNR, FQNEAQ (reference sequence). There are 13 residues in the CDR3. V lost 4 bases, J lost 2 bases, and 7 bases lay in between.

The V gene is TRBV27, the J gene TRBJ2-3; D not resolved. The CDR3 loop spans 12 amino acids. Trimming took off 6 bases at V and 6 bases at J, with 10 bases between the two ends. CDR1 and CDR2 (germline): MNHEY, SMNVEV (reference sequence). The CDR3 bases are TGTGCCAGCAGCCCCACGTTGGATACGCAGTATTTT. The encoded protein is CASSPTLDTQYF.

The genes are TRBV5-1 and TRBJ1-3, with 7 bases fitting TRBD1. This CDR3 is 16 amino acids long. After removal of 2 bases from V and 6 bases from J, the junction contained 11 bases not matched to a gene. CDR1 is SGHRS, CDR2 YFSETQ, per germline. The CDR3 region has the DNA TGCGCCAGCAGCTTTAGGGACAGCGGACCACCAAACACCATATATTTT. Its protein is CASSFRDSGPPNTIYF.

The chain carries TRBV18 and TRBJ2-3; TRBD2 might be the D (6 bases). Germline-derived CDR1 and CDR2 are KGHSH and LQKENI. The CDR3 has 12 residues. V dropped 8 bases and J dropped 2 bases, with 8 bases sitting between them. The CDR3 region is CASRGFTDTQYF. The DNA of the CDR3 is TGTGCCAGCCGGGGGTTCACAGATACGCAGTATTTT.

DNA for the CDR3: TGTGCCAGTAGTGTCGGGTCTGGAAACACCATATATTTT. This sequence encodes CASSVGSGNTIYF. The chain has TRBV19 and TRBJ1-3; D not certain. This CDR3 has 13 amino acids. The germline V gene has CDR1 LNHDA and CDR2 SQIVND (reference sequence). Trimming shortened V by 5 bases and J by 1 base, and 6 bases separated the two germline ends.

This chain uses TRBV29-1 with TRBJ1-1; D is perhaps TRBD1 (6 bases). V lost 6 bases and J 10 bases, leaving 12 bases between the germline ends. CDR1 and CDR2 (germline): SQVTM, ANQGSEA. CDR3 length: 10 amino acids. CDR3 protein: CSVTGRSAFF. The CDR3 DNA reads as TGCAGCGTCACAGGGAGGTCAGCTTTCTTT.

The chain is built from TRBV2 and TRBJ1-2, with 7 bases that match TRBD1. With V trimmed by 7 bases and J by 8 bases, 4 bases remained unmatched. The germline CDR1 and CDR2 sequences are SNHLY and FYNNEI. The CDR3 length is 11 residues. The CDR3 spells CASTDRAGYTF. The DNA for the CDR3 is TGTGCCAGCACAGACAGGGCGGGCTACACCTTC.

J is TRBJ1-5 and V is TRBV24-1; D is uncertain. CDR1 is KGHDR and CDR2 is SFDVKD in the germline V gene. The CDR3 contains 14 residues. Trimming shortened V by 11 bases and J by 0 bases, and 13 bases separated the two germline ends. The CDR3 region is CANPGQHSNQPQHF. As DNA, the CDR3 is TGTGCCAACCCCGGGCAGCATAGCAATCAGCCCCAGCATTTT.

V is TRBV2 and J is TRBJ2-2; 8 nucleotides match TRBD1. The V gene's germline CDR1 is SNHLY and CDR2 FYNNEI. The CDR3 loop spans 14 amino acids. The junction had 1 base not matched to a gene; V was cut back by 1 base and J by 6 bases. The CDR3: CASSEGTGPGELFF. In DNA, the CDR3 is TGTGCCAGCAGTGAAGGGACAGGGCCCGGGGAGCTGTTTTTT.

The CDR3, as DNA: TGTGCCTGGAGTGTAGGAGGCTTCGGTGGCTACACCTTC. Its protein product is CAWSVGGFGGYTF. The chain uses TRBV30 and TRBJ1-2; no firm D call. The V and J ends lost 0 bases and 7 bases respectively, with 12 bases between them. The germline gives CDR1 GTSNPN, CDR2 SVGIG (reference sequence). This CDR3 has 13 amino acids.

V gene TRBV2 combines with J gene TRBJ1-2, with D unclear. This CDR3 comprises 12 residues. Per germline, CDR1 SNHLY and CDR2 FYNNEI. Trimming took off 7 bases at V and 8 bases at J, with 14 bases between the two ends. CDR3 residues: CASTAGLKGYTF. For the CDR3, the DNA is TGTGCCAGCACAGCGGGTTTGAAGGGCTACACCTTC.

The chain combines TRBV4-1 with TRBJ1-1; weak D call: TRBD1 (5 bases). The CDR3 is 18 residues long. Germline CDR1 MGHRA, CDR2 YSYEKL. V dropped 1 base and J dropped 0 bases, with 18 bases sitting between them. In nucleotides, the CDR3 is TGCGCCAGCAGCCAAGGAGTGCTGGGACGTCAATTGAACACTGAAGCTTTCTTT. It translates to CASSQGVLGRQLNTEAFF.

The V call is TRBV10-3, the J call TRBJ1-2; D gene ambiguous. This CDR3 is built from 13 residues. V dropped 4 bases and J dropped 4 bases, with 10 bases sitting between them. Germline-derived CDR1 and CDR2 are ENHRY and SYGVKD. The CDR3 DNA reads as TGTGCCATCAGTGCATCAGTAACCTATGGCTACACCTTC. Its protein is CAISASVTYGYTF.

This chain links TRBV5-1 with TRBJ2-7, with TRBD2 matching 8 bases. With 2 bases clipped from V and 2 bases from J, the junction kept 3 bases outside the gene matches. The CDR3 spans 14 residues. In germline, CDR1 is SGHRS, CDR2 YFSETQ. CDR3 sequence: CASSLGGGTYEQYF. In nucleotides, the CDR3 is TGCGCCAGCAGCTTAGGCGGGGGGACCTACGAGCAGTACTTC.